Presented here are 17 T cell receptor beta chains from one specimen sequenced in a study of identical twins listed by TCRdb under 2016. Library method: 5' RACE. These reads were obtained on an Illumina HiSeq 2000. Using fastp trimming at Q25 and MiXCR clonotype assembly, TCRdb reanalyzed the public sequencing data and kept in-frame beta chains. Each entry is one CDR3 protein sequence, shown with its most common DNA and genes. This sample gives roughly 630,000 distinct CDR3 sequences in total; roughly 7.2% of them show up just once. The ten largest account for less than 2% of the sample. Separately, the same data were catalogued under a study of yellow fever vaccine responses in identical twins.

Sequences were obtained from PBMCs. The origin of the receptors is a woman in her late teens or twenties in good health.

This clonotype showed up many times. The chain uses TRBV3-1 and TRBJ2-1; the D gene is possibly TRBD2 (6 bases). CDR1 is LGHDT and CDR2 is YNNKEL in the germline V gene (reference sequence). Trimming left V 4 bases short and J 7 bases short, with 11 bases between. The CDR3 is 13 amino acids. CDR3 amino acids: CASSLRGTNEQFF. CDR3 in DNA: TGTGCCAGCAGCCTGAGAGGGACTAATGAGCAGTTCTTC.

This clonotype was seen many times. This chain uses TRBV29-1 with TRBJ2-3; 13 positions match TRBD2. CDR3 size: 15 residues. The germline V gene has CDR1 SQVTM and CDR2 ANQGSEA. V lost 5 bases to trimming and J lost 2 bases; unmatched junction nucleotides: 4. CDR3 nucleotides: TGCAGCGTTACAGGGACTAGCGGGAACACAGATACGCAGTATTTT. As protein: CSVTGTSGNTDTQYF.

This chain connects TRBV20-1 to TRBJ1-1; D gene uncertain. The V gene's germline CDR1 is DFQATT and CDR2 SNEGSKA (reference sequence). This CDR3 region has 12 residues. The V end lost 5 bases, the J end lost 5 bases, and 12 bases lay between the germline ends. In DNA form, the CDR3 reads TGCAGTGCTCGGACCTTTGGGACTGAAGCTTTCTTT. The encoded protein is CSARTFGTEAFF.

This clonotype was seen more than once but under ten times. The chain is built from TRBV6-1 and TRBJ2-1; TRBD2 might be the D (6 bases). Per the germline V gene, CDR1 is MNHNS and CDR2 is SASEGT. This CDR3 is 15 amino acids long. V lost 6 bases and J lost 4, with 16 bases in between. This CDR3 reads CASRVADGGYNEQFF. The CDR3 DNA reads as TGTGCCAGCAGGGTAGCGGACGGCGGGTACAATGAGCAGTTCTTC.

J is TRBJ2-1 and V is TRBV11-2, with unresolved D. Deletions cut 7 bases from V and 8 bases from J, with 30 bases between. The CDR3 has 18 residues. CDR1 and CDR2 (germline): SGHAT, FQNNGV. The CDR3 reads CASIYRGAHITPDDEQFF. CDR3 nucleotide sequence: TGTGCCAGCATCTACCGTGGTGCCCACATCACTCCGGACGATGAGCAGTTCTTC.

This clonotype came up many times. The chain combines TRBV16 with TRBJ1-5; perhaps TRBD1 as D (5 bases). CDR3 length equals 18 residues. Germline CDR1 KGHSY, CDR2 FQNENV. Trimming removed 1 base at V and 0 bases at J, with 16 bases between. The CDR3 DNA follows: TGTGCCAGCAGCCAATTGTGGTCGAGGGGTTATAGCAATCAGCCCCAGCATTTT. Encoded protein: CASSQLWSRGYSNQPQHF.

The chain joins TRBV19 to TRBJ1-5, with 9 bases matching TRBD1. CDR1 is LNHDA and CDR2 is SQIVND in the germline V gene (reference sequence). The CDR3 consists of 14 residues. V lost 4 bases, J lost 3 bases, and 1 base stayed unmatched. The CDR3 DNA sequence: TGTGCCAGTAGTAACAGGGGGCCCAATCAGCCCCAGCATTTT. Translated, it gives CASSNRGPNQPQHF.

This rearrangement joins TRBV27 to TRBJ1-3; D unresolved. The CDR3 is 14 amino acids. Per the germline V gene, CDR1 is MNHEY and CDR2 is SMNVEV (reference sequence). V was trimmed by 2 bases and J by 0 bases, leaving 5 bases between them. The CDR3 here is CASSLIGSGNTIYF. The DNA for the CDR3 is TGTGCCAGCAGTTTAATCGGCTCTGGAAACACCATATATTTT.

This clonotype was picked up a small number of times. The J gene is TRBJ2-2, the V gene TRBV5-1; 7 positions match TRBD1. The ends lost 2 bases at V and 7 bases at J; junction bases unmatched: 5. CDR1 is SGHRS and CDR2 is YFSETQ in the germline V gene. The CDR3 length is 14 residues. The chain's CDR3 is CASSFFRGNGELFF. CDR3 DNA sequence: TGCGCCAGCAGCTTTTTCAGGGGGAACGGGGAGCTGTTTTTT.

The genes are TRBV7-3 and TRBJ2-3; 11 positions match TRBD2. Germline CDR1 reads SGHTA; CDR2 reads FQGTGA. V dropped 5 bases and J dropped 0; count of bases not matched to a gene: 19. This CDR3 contains 21 residues. The CDR3 region has the DNA TGTGCCAGCAGCCTAAAGCCCCCCTTCCCGGGACTAGCGGAAAGCACAGATACGCAGTATTTT. It translates to CASSLKPPFPGLAESTDTQYF.

This clonotype was seen only a few times. The V and J genes are TRBV4-1 and TRBJ2-5, with TRBD1 matching over 7 bases. Germline V gene lookup returns CDR1 MGHRA and CDR2 YSYEKL. V lost 0 bases and J lost 5; bases outside the gene matches: 12. The CDR3 sequence is 17 residues long. The CDR3 DNA sequence: TGCGCCAGCAGCCAAGACCCCACGTTAACAGGGGACGAGACCCAGTACTTC. Its protein is CASSQDPTLTGDETQYF.

The rearrangement joins TRBV28 to TRBJ2-7; 11 bases map to TRBD2. CDR1 MDHEN and CDR2 SYDVKM come from the germline V gene. CDR3 length: 17 amino acids. The V and J ends lost 6 bases and 4 bases, in that order; junction bases with no gene match: 14. This CDR3 reads CASRAPEILAGVYEQYF. In DNA form, the CDR3 reads TGTGCCAGCAGGGCCCCGGAGATACTAGCGGGAGTTTACGAGCAGTACTTC.

Ten or more counts support this clonotype. The rearrangement links TRBV5-1 to TRBJ2-3; TRBD1 might be the D (5 bases). Germline CDR1 and CDR2: SGHRS and YFSETQ. CDR3 length: 12 residues. The V end lost 7 bases, the J end lost 2 bases, and 8 bases lay between the germline ends. This CDR3 is CASSGLTDTQYF. The CDR3 nucleotides are TGCGCCAGCTCAGGGCTCACAGATACGCAGTATTTT.

At least ten counts were recorded for this clonotype. The chain is built from TRBV5-8 and TRBJ2-4; 9 bases agree with TRBD1. The V and J ends lost 1 base and 6 bases, in that order; junction bases with no gene match: 8. This CDR3 is built from 16 residues. CDR1 SGHTS and CDR2 YDEGEE come from the germline V gene. DNA for the CDR3: TGTGCCAGCAGCTTGACGGGACAGGGCATGGGAAACATTCAGTACTTC. Residues: CASSLTGQGMGNIQYF.

The genes are TRBV18 and TRBJ2-6; possibly TRBD1 for D (6 bases). This CDR3 contains 18 residues. V lost 3 bases and J 0 bases, leaving 15 bases between the germline ends. The V gene's germline CDR1 is KGHSH and CDR2 LQKENI. The CDR3 spells CASSPTSIRGSGANVLTF. CDR3 nucleotides: TGTGCCAGCTCACCCACCTCCATCAGGGGCTCTGGGGCCAACGTCCTGACTTTC.

This clonotype was seen a handful of times. CDR3 sequence reads: CASAGTSGGLDTDTQYF. CDR3 nucleotides: TGTGCCAGCGCGGGGACTAGCGGGGGGTTAGACACAGATACGCAGTATTTT. The J gene is TRBJ2-3, the V gene TRBV7-9; 15 bases fit TRBD2. V lost 8 bases, J lost 2 bases, and 8 bases stayed unmatched. CDR1 is SEHNR and CDR2 is FQNEAQ in the germline V gene (reference sequence). The CDR3 sequence is 17 residues long.

This clonotype was observed a few times. The chain is built from TRBV3-1 and TRBJ1-2; D is ambiguous. This CDR3 is built from 16 residues. Germline CDR1 LGHDT, CDR2 YNNKEL (reference sequence). Trimming shortened V by 0 bases and J by 4 bases, and 15 bases separated the two germline ends. The CDR3 protein is CASSQDFAGGGYGYTF. The CDR3 bases are TGTGCCAGCAGCCAAGATTTCGCGGGTGGCGGCTATGGCTACACCTTC.